What follows are 16 T cell receptor beta chains derived from one specimen sequenced in a study of blood T cell repertoires in COVID-19. Clones were sequenced by immunoSEQ multiplex PCR, and TCRdb holds only the in-frame ones, with some missing. The sample shows 250,000 to 300,000 clones, roughly 85% of them seen only once. The source material was peripheral blood. The receptors were gathered from a middle-aged man with active or convalescent COVID-19.

This sequence joins TRBV6-4 and TRBJ1-1, with TRBD1 identical over 9 bases. Looked up from germline, CDR1 is MRHNA and CDR2 is SNTAGT. The CDR3 loop spans 17 amino acids. The junction had 9 bases not matched to a gene; V was cut back by 1 base and J by 3 bases. CDR3 coding DNA: TGTGCCAGCAGTGACTGGAGACAGGGGGTTGGTGACACTGAAGCTTTCTTT. This codes for CASSDWRQGVGDTEAFF.

This chain links TRBV5-8 with TRBJ2-7; 10 bases are shared with TRBD1. The CDR3 has 16 residues. V trimming: 4 bases; J trimming: 0 bases; junction bases outside the gene matches: 7. CDR1 and CDR2 from the germline V gene are SGHTS and YDEGEE. CDR3 loop: CASSKTGTGDSYEQYF. CDR3 coding DNA: TGTGCCAGCAGCAAAACCGGGACAGGGGACTCCTACGAGCAGTACTTC.

The chain uses TRBV9 and TRBJ2-2, with D perhaps TRBD2 (5 bases). Looked up from germline, CDR1 is SGDLS and CDR2 is YYNGEE. Trimming stripped 0 bases from V and 7 bases from J, with 10 bases between. The CDR3 totals 14 residues. CDR3 in amino acids: CASSVGDGGGELFF. In DNA form, the CDR3 reads TGTGCCAGCAGCGTAGGTGACGGAGGCGGGGAGCTGTTTTTT.

This clone was recorded once. Other nucleotide sequences in the sample specify the same CDR3. The chain employs TRBV5-8 and TRBJ1-2; D is unclear. Trimming removed 1 base from V and 2 bases from J, with 12 bases in between. The CDR3 is made up of 15 amino acids. Germline CDR1 is SGHTS and CDR2 is YDEGEE. CDR3 nucleotide sequence: TGTGCCAGCAGCTTGTTAGGAGGATCGAACTATGGCTACACCTTC. Protein: CASSLLGGSNYGYTF.

The rearrangement links TRBV28 to TRBJ2-7, with D perhaps TRBD2 (7 bases). The CDR3 totals 16 residues. The germline V and J ends were trimmed by 10 bases and 3 bases, with 25 bases remaining between them. From germline, CDR1 is MDHEN and CDR2 SYDVKM. CDR3 in amino acids: CATLTVAGEGGYEQYF. CDR3 nucleotides: TGTGCCACCCTTACGGTTGCGGGGGAGGGGGGCTACGAGCAGTACTTC.

The rearrangement joins TRBV7-9 to TRBJ2-6; D ambiguous. The V gene lost 5 bases and the J gene lost 0 bases, with 8 bases spanning the gap. CDR3 length: 15 amino acids. Germline V gives CDR1 SEHNR, CDR2 FQNEAQ (reference sequence). Written as DNA, the CDR3 is TGTGCCAGCAGCCGCAGGTTCTCTGGGGCCAACGTCCTGACTTTC. Protein product: CASSRRFSGANVLTF.

This sequence joins TRBV6-4 and TRBJ2-1; tentative D call: TRBD2 (6 bases). Looked up from germline, CDR1 is MRHNA and CDR2 is SNTAGT. V was clipped by 8 bases and J by 5 bases, with 16 bases between them. The CDR3 is 14 residues long. CDR3 DNA sequence: TGTGCCAGCTCCCCCACGGGAGACAACAATGAGCAGTTCTTC. It translates to CASSPTGDNNEQFF.

The chain joins TRBV3-1 (or the pseudogene TRBV3-2) to TRBJ2-7, with unresolved D. The CDR3 spans 13 residues. The V gene's germline CDR1 is LGHDT and CDR2 YNNKEL (reference sequence). V was shortened by 0 bases and J by 9 bases, with 12 bases between the two germline ends. The CDR3 region is CASSQDSAAAQYF. CDR3 bases: TGTGCCAGCAGCCAAGATTCCGCGGCGGCGCAGTACTTC.

The V call is TRBV6-5, the J call TRBJ1-2; D gene unclear. Per germline, CDR1 MNHEY and CDR2 SVGAGI. The CDR3 contains 14 residues. Trimming cost V 8 bases and J 8 bases, with 21 bases left between them. Here the CDR3 DNA reads TGTGCCAGCCGCCCCGGAACGGAGGCCGGCGGCTACACCTTC. Protein product: CASRPGTEAGGYTF.

The chain links TRBV25-1 to TRBJ2-1; 8 bases line up with TRBD2. CDR3 size: 17 residues. Trimming at V came to 7 bases and at J to 1 base, leaving 12 bases not matched to a gene. The germline gives CDR1 MGHDK, CDR2 SYGVNS. CDR3 loop: CASNSHWASGSYNEQFF. The CDR3 region has the DNA TGTGCCAGCAACAGCCACTGGGCTAGCGGGTCCTACAATGAGCAGTTCTTC.

The J gene is TRBJ2-1, the V gene TRBV27; TRBD2 might be the D (5 bases). CDR3 length equals 14 residues. V lost 7 bases and J lost 6, with 16 bases in between. CDR1 is MNHEY, CDR2 SMNVEV, per germline (reference sequence). The DNA of the CDR3 is TGTGCCAGCACCTCCTTTCCGGGAACCAATGAGCAGTTCTTC. It encodes CASTSFPGTNEQFF.

This chain links TRBV12-3 or TRBV12-4 with TRBJ1-1; 8 nucleotides match TRBD1. J was trimmed by 12 bases and V by 1 base; bases with no gene match: 4. The CDR3 totals 12 residues. The CDR3 is CASSLGQGASFF. The CDR3 DNA sequence: TGTGCCAGCAGTTTAGGGCAGGGGGCGTCTTTCTTT.

There are a few counts of this clone. This CDR3 is CASSLGTGHYGYTF. The CDR3 bases are TGTGCCAGCAGCTTAGGGACAGGGCACTATGGCTACACCTTC. The J gene is TRBJ1-2, the V gene TRBV7-9, with 8 bases that match TRBD1. The CDR3 contains 14 residues. Germline V gene data show CDR1 as SEHNR and CDR2 as FQNEAQ (reference sequence). V was clipped by 1 base and J by 3 bases; unmatched bases: 1.

The chain joins TRBV7-2 to TRBJ2-1; TRBD2 matches at 9 bases. Germline CDR1 reads SGHTA; CDR2 reads FQGNSA. The CDR3 loop spans 16 amino acids. Losses at the gene ends were 5 bases for V and 7 bases for J; bases not matched to a gene: 12. CDR3 DNA: TGTGCCAGCAGCCTCATAGCGGGAGTAGTGGGGAATGAGCAGTTCTTC. Protein sequence: CASSLIAGVVGNEQFF.

The CDR3 reads CASSPPPEEDRAKLFF. CDR3 DNA sequence: TGTGCCAGCAGCCCGCCACCCGAAGAGGACAGGGCAAAACTGTTTTTT. The chain carries TRBV3-1 (or the pseudogene TRBV3-2) and TRBJ1-4; 8 bases align to TRBD1. The CDR3 spans 16 residues. Germline assignment: CDR1 LGHDT and CDR2 YNNKEL (reference sequence). The ends lost 4 bases at V and 10 bases at J; junction bases unmatched: 14.

The V gene is TRBV7-8, the J gene TRBJ1-1; D is perhaps TRBD1 (5 bases). This CDR3 has 12 residues. Trimming took 4 bases from V and 6 from J, leaving 9 bases between them. From germline, CDR1 is SGHVS and CDR2 FQNEAQ. The CDR3 is CASSSQTAEAFF. CDR3 in DNA: TGTGCCAGCAGCTCACAGACAGCTGAAGCTTTCTTT.